This T cell receptor beta chain was captured by sequencing in a study of technical replicates of blood from a few donors. The data were produced by immunoSEQ multiplex PCR, yet TCRdb's version contains in-frame clones alone and is incomplete. The top ten clones hold approximately 0.25% of a sample with under 95,000 clones, 85% to 95% of them seen once. Sequencing was performed on T cells isolated from PBMCs. This clonotype was obtained from a human donor in good health.

The CDR3 DNA follows: TGTGCCAGTAGTACCGGGACAGGGGCTGAAGCTTTCTTT. As protein: CASSTGTGAEAFF. This chain uses TRBV19 with TRBJ1-1; 10 bases are a match to TRBD1. V shed 4 bases and J 6 bases; nucleotides not matched to a gene: 2. The CDR3 is made up of 13 amino acids. From germline, CDR1 is LNHDA and CDR2 SQIVND (reference sequence). Full variable domain (remainder filled in from reference TRBV19 and TRBJ1-1): DGGITQSPKYLFRKEGQNVTLSCEQNLNHDAMYWYRQDPGQGLRLIYYSQIVNDFQKGDIAEGYSVSREKKESFPLTVTSAQKNPTAFYLCASSTGTGAEAFFGQGTRLTVV.